The T cell receptor beta chain described here comes from a study of diagnostic markers for celiac disease (dated by TCRdb to the early 2020s). The CDR3 spans 16 residues, from the cysteine through the phenylalanine. The entry carries no DNA sequence. The CDR1 and CDR2 encoded by the germline V gene are MGHRA and YSYEKL. TCRdb records Illumina MiSeq as the sequencer. Reprocessed by TCRdb, the reads give a single entry per CDR3 protein sequence, without DNA. The sample table holds over 650 distinct CDR3 sequences. The top ten clones comprise 20% to 25% of the sample. To note about this clonotype: Its antigen is currently not known.

The sequencing sample was made of either unsorted cells or a sorted T cell fraction (not recorded which). This receptor was taken from a human donor. This table probably holds off-target reads from a library built for another chain. The chain was built from TRBV4-1 and TRBJ2-1; TCRdb returns TRBD1, unconfirmable since there is no DNA. This receptor has the CDR3 CASSQGQGPAYNEQFF.